The T cell receptor (beta chain) described here comes from a study of blood T cell repertoires in COVID-19. Trimming took off 2 bases at V and 4 bases at J, with 17 bases between the two ends. CDR1 and CDR2 from the germline V gene are GTSNPN and SVGIG (reference sequence). The CDR3 is 15 residues long. This table comes from immunoSEQ multiplex PCR, and its TCRdb copy is limited to in-frame clones, with some not included. The data hold some 45,000 clones, with approximately 87% observed a single time. The TCR comes from a human donor in a cohort sampled during active COVID-19. The V gene is TRBV30, the J gene TRBJ1-2, with TRBD1 as a possible D gene (5 bases). Material for sequencing was peripheral blood. This CDR3 is CAWSSRDSPRYGYTF. The CDR3 region has the DNA TGTGCCTGGAGTTCCCGGGACTCGCCCCGCTATGGCTACACCTTC.